The next 26 T cell receptor beta chains were all read from a single sample in a study of stem cell transplantation in POMP-related autoinflammatory disease. Assay: immunoSEQ multiplex PCR; the TCRdb copy retains only in-frame clones and omits some. The data show some 70,000 clones, with under 95% seen just once and around 0.72% held by the top ten. This specimen was CD4+ T cells from PBMCs, taken after stem cell transplantation. These receptors all stem from a human patient with POMP-related autoinflammation and immune dysregulation (PRAID). The T cells may partly be graft donor cells.

In nucleotides, the CDR3 is TGTGCCAGCTCATCCCGACTAGCGACGAACACCGGGGAGCTGTTTTTT. Protein: CASSSRLATNTGELFF. This chain connects TRBV18 to TRBJ2-2; 8 bases match TRBD2. V gave up 5 bases and J gave up 0 bases; unmatched junction bases: 5. The CDR3 spans 16 residues. CDR1 and CDR2 from the germline V gene are KGHSH and LQKENI.

The gene calls are TRBV9 and TRBJ2-7; 7 nucleotides line up with TRBD1. J gave up 2 bases and V 3 bases, and 2 bases lay outside the gene matches. The CDR3 covers 13 residues. The germline V gene has CDR1 SGDLS and CDR2 YYNGEE. CDR3 protein: CASSAQGTYEQYF. CDR3 nucleotide sequence: TGTGCCAGCAGCGCACAGGGGACCTACGAGCAGTACTTC.

The chain is built from TRBV4-1 and TRBJ2-1, with a possible D match to TRBD1 (6 bases). The germline V gene has CDR1 MGHRA and CDR2 YSYEKL. V was clipped by 0 bases and J by 4 bases, with 13 bases between them. CDR3 length: 16 residues. The CDR3, as DNA: TGCGCCAGCAGCCAAGAAACAGGGTCAATTTACAATGAGCAGTTCTTC. Its protein is CASSQETGSIYNEQFF.

The rearrangement links TRBV7-9 to TRBJ1-1, with TRBD1 identical over 7 bases. Germline loops: CDR1 SEHNR, CDR2 FQNEAQ (reference sequence). CDR3 size: 13 residues. The junction had 1 base not matched to a gene; V was cut back by 3 bases and J by 3 bases. Here the CDR3 reads CASSFTGDTEAFF. The CDR3 DNA reads TGTGCCAGCAGCTTCACAGGGGACACTGAAGCTTTCTTT. Based on the CDR3 plus reference TRBV7-9 and TRBJ1-1, the full variable domain is DTGVSQNPRHKITKRGQNVTFRCDPISEHNRLYWYRQTLGQGPEFLTYFQNEAQLEKSRLLSDRFSAERPKGSFSTLEIQRTEQGDSAMYLCASSFTGDTEAFFGQGTRLTVV.

This chain links TRBV21-1 with TRBJ2-7; the DNA was not used to check the table's D call, TRBD2. TRBV21-1 constitutes a pseudogene. The CDR3 runs to 16 residues. As DNA, the CDR3 is TGTGCCAGCAGCGTAGGGGAGCGGGGTCAAGTCTACGAGCAGTACGTC. Translation: CASSVGERGQVYEQYV.

This sequence joins TRBV11-2 and TRBJ2-5; 10 bases are shared with TRBD2. This CDR3 is 15 amino acids long. Germline CDR1 reads SGHAT; CDR2 reads FQNNGV. V lost 2 bases, J lost 5 bases, and 5 bases stayed unmatched. The CDR3 region has the DNA TGTGCCAGCAGCTTAAGCGGGGGGGCCTTCGAGACCCAGTACTTC. This encodes CASSLSGGAFETQYF.

The CDR3 coding sequence is TGTGCCAGCAGTTTATCACGTGGCGTTTTTGGGGAGCAGTACGTC. Amino acid sequence: CASSLSRGVFGEQYV. The rearrangement joins TRBV28 to TRBJ2-7; D uncertain. Trimming pared 1 base from V and 7 bases from J, leaving 17 bases between. The V gene's germline CDR1 is MDHEN and CDR2 SYDVKM. The CDR3 runs to 15 residues.

This CDR3 reads CASSIDPPSAPDGNEQFF. The CDR3 coding sequence is TGTGCCAGTAGTATAGATCCCCCGAGCGCCCCCGACGGTAATGAGCAGTTCTTC. The chain combines TRBV19 with TRBJ2-1; no definite D call. CDR1 and CDR2 (germline): LNHDA, SQIVND (reference sequence). V shed 0 bases and J shed 7 bases, with 22 bases lying between them. This CDR3 contains 18 residues.

This chain uses TRBV11-2 with TRBJ2-5, with 10 positions matching TRBD1. The ends lost 5 bases at V and 2 bases at J; junction bases unmatched: 11. CDR3 length equals 17 residues. From germline, CDR1 is SGHAT and CDR2 FQNNGV. Here the CDR3 DNA reads TGTGCCAGCAGCCCGGGGACAGGGGCCGGCCGACAAGAGACCCAGTACTTC. Amino acids: CASSPGTGAGRQETQYF.

CDR3 nucleotide sequence: TGTGCCATCAGACCGACAGCTCTCAATGAGCAGTTCTTC. Translated: CAIRPTALNEQFF. The V call is TRBV10-3, the J call TRBJ2-1, with D maybe TRBD1 (5 bases). The CDR3 spans 13 residues. Germline V gene sequence: CDR1 ENHRY, CDR2 SYGVKD. V was cut by 6 bases and J by 6 bases, with 12 bases left in between.

The chain joins TRBV5-1 to TRBJ2-5; TRBD1 matches at 8 bases. The germline V gene has CDR1 SGHRS and CDR2 YFSETQ. The ends lost 0 bases at V and 0 bases at J; junction bases unmatched: 1. There are 15 residues in the CDR3. CDR3 sequence reads: CASSLGQGYQETQYF. The CDR3 region has the DNA TGCGCCAGCAGCTTGGGACAGGGGTACCAAGAGACCCAGTACTTC.

The chain uses TRBV23-1 and TRBJ1-2; D unclear. TRBV23-1 has ORF status, its function being uncertain. With 0 bases removed from V and 2 bases from J, the gap between germline ends came to 10 bases. The CDR3 contains 15 residues. The CDR3 DNA follows: TGCGCCAGCAGTCAATCTGTCACAGTCAACTATGGCTACACCTTC. Residues: CASSQSVTVNYGYTF.

V gene TRBV19 combines with J gene TRBJ2-1, with TRBD2 identical over 7 bases. Germline V gene sequence: CDR1 LNHDA, CDR2 SQIVND (reference sequence). V dropped 3 bases and J dropped 14; count of bases not matched to a gene: 4. The CDR3 sequence is 11 residues long. The CDR3 protein is CASSIWTRKFF. Here the CDR3 DNA reads TGTGCCAGTAGTATCTGGACTAGGAAGTTCTTC.

This chain connects TRBV28 to TRBJ1-5; D gene unclear. The V gene's germline CDR1 is MDHEN and CDR2 SYDVKM. The CDR3 has 19 residues. V was pared by 2 bases and J by 1 base, with 21 bases between. DNA of the CDR3: TGTGCCAGCAGTTTAAGTCGTTTGGCCGGGATCGGAAGCAATCAGCCCCAGCATTTT. Amino acids: CASSLSRLAGIGSNQPQHF.

The chain carries TRBV20-1 and TRBJ2-1; 9 bases align to TRBD2. Germline trimming cut 3 bases from V and 2 bases from J; bases unmatched to any gene: 5. The CDR3 totals 15 residues. Germline lookup yields CDR1 DFQATT and CDR2 SNEGSKA (reference sequence). CDR3 residues: CSASPAGGPYNEQFF. The CDR3 DNA is TGCAGTGCTAGTCCTGCGGGAGGGCCCTACAATGAGCAGTTCTTC.

CDR3: CASSPREMNTEAFF. Written as DNA, the CDR3 is TGTGCCAGCTCACCACGGGAGATGAACACTGAAGCTTTCTTT. This rearrangement joins TRBV18 to TRBJ1-1; D call uncertain. In germline, CDR1 is KGHSH, CDR2 LQKENI. Trimming removed 1 base at V and 0 bases at J, with 6 bases between. This CDR3 is 14 amino acids long.

The chain is built from TRBV7-9 and TRBJ2-3; the D is unclear. Trimming left V 3 bases short and J 4 bases short, with 11 bases between. This CDR3 has 14 amino acids. The germline gives CDR1 SEHNR, CDR2 FQNEAQ (reference sequence). Here the CDR3 reads CASSFSSVADTQYF. The DNA of the CDR3 is TGTGCCAGCAGCTTTAGTTCGGTCGCAGATACGCAGTATTTT.

The gene calls are TRBV4-1 and TRBJ1-4; D unresolved. With 1 base removed from V and 5 bases from J, the gap between germline ends came to 11 bases. Germline lookup yields CDR1 MGHRA and CDR2 YSYEKL. The CDR3 is 15 residues long. The CDR3 nucleotides read TGCGCCAGCAGCCAAGTGGCGGGGAGCAATGAAAAACTGTTTTTT. It encodes CASSQVAGSNEKLFF.

The count of this clone is one. The J gene is TRBJ1-1, the V gene TRBV19, with 7 bases identical to TRBD1. Trimming took 8 bases from V and 2 from J; bases not matched to a gene: 8. The V gene's germline CDR1 is LNHDA and CDR2 SQIVND (reference sequence). This CDR3 is 14 amino acids long. The CDR3 protein is CASPRGINNTEAFF. CDR3 bases: TGTGCCAGTCCCAGGGGGATCAATAACACTGAAGCTTTCTTT.

DNA for the CDR3: TGTGCCAGCAGCTATCTACAGGACGTCGCGAACACCGGGGAGCTGTTTTTT. This gives the protein CASSYLQDVANTGELFF. V gene TRBV5-6 combines with J gene TRBJ2-2; TRBD1 is a possible D gene (5 bases). Per germline, CDR1 SGHDT and CDR2 YYEEEE. This CDR3 contains 17 residues. Trimming shortened V by 3 bases and J by 0 bases, and 15 bases separated the two germline ends.

The chain uses TRBV5-1 and TRBJ2-5; 7 nucleotides align to TRBD1. With V trimmed by 6 bases and J by 2 bases, 4 bases remained unmatched. This CDR3 spans 13 amino acids. From germline, CDR1 is SGHRS and CDR2 YFSETQ. The CDR3 DNA reads as TGCGCCAGCAAGAGGGGGCATCAAGAGACCCAGTACTTC. As protein: CASKRGHQETQYF.

This clone was counted once. The chain employs TRBV10-3 and TRBJ2-3; D gene uncertain. Between the trimmed V and J ends, which lost 6 bases and 2 bases, there was a span of 6 bases. The CDR3 is made up of 12 amino acids. The germline gives CDR1 ENHRY, CDR2 SYGVKD. The CDR3 sequence: CAIRGSTDTQYF. Here the CDR3 DNA reads TGTGCCATCAGAGGGTCCACAGATACGCAGTATTTT.

The table lists this clone with a few counts. The chain combines TRBV28 with TRBJ1-3, with no clear D. Trimming pared 5 bases from V and 0 bases from J, leaving 11 bases between. This CDR3 is 15 amino acids long. From germline, CDR1 is MDHEN and CDR2 SYDVKM. The CDR3 DNA reads as TGTGCCAGCAGTACGGCTTCTTACTCTGGAAACACCATATATTTT. This codes for CASSTASYSGNTIYF. The full variable domain, rest sourced from reference TRBV28 and TRBJ1-3, is DVKVTQSSRYLVKRTGEKVFLECVQDMDHENMFWYRQDPGLGLRLIYFSYDVKMKEKGDIPEGYSVSREKKERFSLILESASTNQTSMYLCASSTASYSGNTIYFGEGSWLTVV.

The CDR3 nucleotides are TGTGCCAGCAGCTGGACTAGCGGGGCCCCAAGAGGGTTCACAGATACGCAGTATTTT. The encoded protein is CASSWTSGAPRGFTDTQYF. This chain connects TRBV6-2 or TRBV6-3 to TRBJ2-3, with TRBD2 identical over 12 bases. The germline CDR1 and CDR2 sequences are MNHEY and SVGEGT. The CDR3 is made up of 19 amino acids. Unmatched junction bases numbered 15, after V lost 6 bases and J lost 2 bases.

V is TRBV7-2 and J is TRBJ2-1, with D uncertain. V lost 1 base and J lost 0, with 13 bases in between. The CDR3 length is 17 residues. Germline V gives CDR1 SGHTA, CDR2 FQGNSA. The CDR3 DNA sequence: TGTGCCAGCAGCTTAGGTGGGTGGGTAAGCTCCTACAATGAGCAGTTCTTC. It is translated as CASSLGGWVSSYNEQFF.

The chain combines TRBV11-3 with TRBJ2-2; no clear D gene. This CDR3 is built from 11 residues. V gave up 6 bases and J gave up 4 bases, with 3 bases separating them. Germline CDR1 SGHNT, CDR2 YENEEA. The CDR3 sequence is CASSRTGELFF. Written as DNA, the CDR3 is TGTGCCAGCAGTCGCACCGGGGAGCTGTTTTTT.